This TCR beta chain was captured by sequencing in a study of T cell responses to AZD1222 COVID-19 vaccine. Study-wide findings and caveats: In all cases, repertoires were sampled only after the peak T cell response. CD4 TCRs linked to vaccination spanned spike, dominating at 160-218 and 743-854.

CDR1 and CDR2 (germline): SGHDT, YYEEEE. This CDR3 spans 13 amino acids. Trimming took off 2 bases at V and 5 bases at J, with 10 bases between the two ends. As for this clone: Its matching antigen is unknown.

Measured with immunoSEQ multiplex PCR; TCRdb has only the in-frame clones, and not every one. This sample carries 110,000 to 150,000 clones, 80% to 90% of them seen once, and the ten largest clones take around 7.8%. The TCR comes from an adult in good health. The chain joins TRBV5-6 to TRBJ1-1; no clear D. The starting material was peripheral blood, obtained on day 0 of AZD1222 vaccination. CDR3: CASSLASGTEAFF. The CDR3 nucleotides are TGTGCCAGCAGCTTAGCATCCGGGACTGAAGCTTTCTTT.